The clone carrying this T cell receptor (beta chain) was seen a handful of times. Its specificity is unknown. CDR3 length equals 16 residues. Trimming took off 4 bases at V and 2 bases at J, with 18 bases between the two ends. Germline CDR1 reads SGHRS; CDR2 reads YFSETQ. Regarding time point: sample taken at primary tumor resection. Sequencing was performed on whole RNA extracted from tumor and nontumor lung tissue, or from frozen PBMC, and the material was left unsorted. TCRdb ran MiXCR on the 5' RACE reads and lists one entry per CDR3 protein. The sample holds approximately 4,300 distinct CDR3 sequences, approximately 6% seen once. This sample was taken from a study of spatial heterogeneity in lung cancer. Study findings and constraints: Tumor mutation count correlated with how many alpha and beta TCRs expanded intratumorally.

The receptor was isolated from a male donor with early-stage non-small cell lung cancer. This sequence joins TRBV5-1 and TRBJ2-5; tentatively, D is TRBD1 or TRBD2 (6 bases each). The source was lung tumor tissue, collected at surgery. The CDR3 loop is CASSGGRNSLQETQYF. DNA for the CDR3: TGCGCCAGCAGCGGGGGGCGGAACAGCCTACAAGAGACCCAGTACTTC.